One and the same sample provided the 31 T cell receptor beta chains below, sequenced in a study of CD8 T cells in ankylosing spondylitis (dated by TCRdb to between 2016 and 2019). General study outcomes and caveats: A TCR beta motif made up of several highly homologous amino acid variants appeared to be characteristic of blood from ankylosing spondylitis patients.

The receptor library was made with 5' RACE. The sequencer listed for this sample is Illumina HiSeq 2500. The public reads were reprocessed in TCRdb via fastp at Q25 and MiXCR, keeping in-frame beta chains. All rows with the same CDR3 protein become a single entry with the most common DNA and genes. Here the sample has some 450,000 distinct CDR3 sequences; roughly 17% occur a single time. The leading ten clones occupy under 1.2% of the sample. No antigen is known for these receptors. Material for sequencing was blood, either unsorted or a sorted T cell fraction (not recorded which). Receptors were obtained from a male donor with ankylosing spondylitis.

This clonotype was counted many times. The genes are TRBV12-3 or TRBV12-4 and TRBJ1-1; no definite D call. The CDR3 spans 13 residues. V lost 3 bases, J lost 0 bases, and 5 bases lay in between. In nucleotides, the CDR3 is TGTGCCAGCAGTTTTCGAGTGAACACTGAAGCTTTCTTT. It specifies CASSFRVNTEAFF.

This rearrangement joins TRBV20-1 to TRBJ2-3; D could derive from TRBD1 or TRBD2 (5 bases each). CDR3 size: 16 residues. CDR1 DFQATT and CDR2 SNEGSKA come from the germline V gene (reference sequence). Trimming removed 2 bases from V and 3 bases from J, with 18 bases in between. CDR3 nucleotides: TGCAGTGCTAGACCCTATGGGGGATGGGGTACAGATACGCAGTATTTT. Its protein product is CSARPYGGWGTDTQYF.

This clonotype was counted between two and nine times. The chain joins TRBV20-1 to TRBJ1-3, with TRBD1 matching 9 bases. CDR1 DFQATT and CDR2 SNEGSKA come from the germline V gene (reference sequence). This CDR3 is built from 15 residues. V shed 2 bases, J shed 4 bases, and the junction held 6 bases outside the gene matches. The chain's CDR3 is CSARFPGQGGNTIYF. The CDR3 DNA reads as TGCAGTGCTAGATTTCCGGGACAGGGAGGAAACACCATATATTTT.

This rearrangement joins TRBV11-2 to TRBJ2-3; D ambiguous. The length of the CDR3 is 14 residues. Trimming removed 4 bases from V and 8 bases from J, with 16 bases in between. CDR1 and CDR2 (germline): SGHAT, FQNNGV. CDR3 protein: CASSSLQNFVTQYF. DNA of the CDR3: TGTGCCAGCAGCTCCCTCCAAAACTTTGTTACGCAGTATTTT. Combining the CDR3 with reference TRBV11-2 and TRBJ2-3 gives the whole variable domain EAGVAQSPRYKIIEKRQSVAFWCNPISGHATLYWYQQILGQGPKLLIQFQNNGVVDDSQLPKDRFSAERLKGVDSTLKIQPAKLEDSAVYLCASSSLQNFVTQYFGPGTRLTVL.

There are a few counts of this clonotype. This chain connects TRBV29-1 to TRBJ1-2; 7 bases line up with TRBD1. The CDR3 is made up of 16 amino acids. Looked up from germline, CDR1 is SQVTM and CDR2 is ANQGSEA. Trimming removed 1 base from V and 1 base from J; junction bases left unmatched: 9. CDR3 sequence (DNA): TGCAGCGTTGAAGTCGAAGGGGGCCGACATAACTATGGCTACACCTTC. The encoded protein is CSVEVEGGRHNYGYTF.

In DNA, the CDR3 is TGTGCCAGCAGTTTCCTCCCCGGACAGGTCCAAGAGACCCAGTACTTC. Encoded protein: CASSFLPGQVQETQYF. The rearrangement links TRBV28 to TRBJ2-5; 7 bases are a match to TRBD1. This CDR3 spans 16 amino acids. The V gene end was trimmed by 3 bases and the J gene end by 1 base; junction bases not matched to a gene: 8. Germline values: CDR1 MDHEN, CDR2 SYDVKM. The variable domain in full, with the rest retrieved from reference TRBV28 and TRBJ2-5, is DVKVTQSSRYLVKRTGEKVFLECVQDMDHENMFWYRQDPGLGLRLIYFSYDVKMKEKGDIPEGYSVSREKKERFSLILESASTNQTSMYLCASSFLPGQVQETQYFGPGTRLLVL.

The chain couples TRBV20-1 to TRBJ1-1, with D perhaps TRBD1 (5 bases). Germline assignment: CDR1 DFQATT and CDR2 SNEGSKA (reference sequence). Trimming removed 6 bases at V and 11 bases at J, with 19 bases between. The CDR3 runs to 12 residues. The CDR3 region has the DNA TGCAGTGCAGCCCGGGACCCCCAAGGGGCTTTCTTT. Translating it yields CSAARDPQGAFF.

This clonotype was counted at least ten times. The rearrangement links TRBV5-1 to TRBJ1-1, with D uncertain. The CDR3 runs 13 residues. The germline V gene encodes CDR1 SGHRS and CDR2 YFSETQ. Trimming removed 5 bases from V and 0 bases from J, with 8 bases in between. Written as DNA, the CDR3 is TGCGCCAGCAGTTCAACGGTGAACACTGAAGCTTTCTTT. This translates into CASSSTVNTEAFF.

Only one count was recorded for this clonotype. The chain couples TRBV5-1 to TRBJ1-4; 8 bases match TRBD1. Trimming took 1 base from V and 5 from J; bases not matched to a gene: 4. The germline CDR1 and CDR2 sequences are SGHRS and YFSETQ. The CDR3 is made up of 15 amino acids. The CDR3 region has the DNA TGCGCCAGCAGCTTGCTCCAGGGGGCCAATGAAAAACTGTTTTTT. It codes for CASSLLQGANEKLFF.

The rearrangement uses TRBV4-1 and TRBJ2-7; D is uncertain. The CDR3 contains 13 residues. V was clipped by 6 bases and J by 2 bases, with 11 bases between them. Looked up from germline, CDR1 is MGHRA and CDR2 is YSYEKL. The CDR3 loop is CASSRPGTYEQYF. The CDR3 nucleotides are TGCGCCAGCAGTCGCCCCGGAACCTACGAGCAGTACTTC.

This clonotype was observed a handful of times. The J gene is TRBJ1-2, the V gene TRBV9, with D tentatively TRBD1 (5 bases). V was shortened by 5 bases and J by 0 bases, with 11 bases between the two germline ends. Germline CDR1 is SGDLS and CDR2 is YYNGEE. The CDR3 sequence is 14 residues long. CDR3 DNA sequence: TGTGCCAGCAGGAGATGGGGGTCTAACTATGGCTACACCTTC. This encodes CASRRWGSNYGYTF.

This clonotype has only one observation. The rearrangement links TRBV29-1 to TRBJ2-5; D unresolved. V dropped 4 bases and J dropped 3 bases, with 18 bases sitting between them. This CDR3 is 15 amino acids long. Germline V gives CDR1 SQVTM, CDR2 ANQGSEA. The CDR3 spells CSVVVIGGIEETQYF. CDR3 coding DNA: TGCAGCGTTGTAGTGATCGGTGGGATAGAAGAGACCCAGTACTTC.

This clonotype was counted only a few times. The chain employs TRBV20-1 and TRBJ1-2; no clear D. This CDR3 is 12 amino acids long. Germline-derived CDR1 and CDR2 are DFQATT and SNEGSKA (reference sequence). V dropped 0 bases and J dropped 5 bases, with 7 bases sitting between them. Here the CDR3 reads CSARDLAYGYTF. CDR3 nucleotides: TGCAGTGCTAGAGATTTAGCATATGGCTACACCTTC.

There are many counts of this clonotype. The chain links TRBV19 to TRBJ2-1; 8 nucleotides match TRBD2. This CDR3 spans 11 amino acids. Trimming at V came to 6 bases and at J to 15 bases, leaving 7 bases not matched to a gene. In germline, CDR1 is LNHDA, CDR2 SQIVND (reference sequence). The CDR3 DNA follows: TGTGCCAGTAGCTCAAGCGGGAGCCCGTTCTTC. It specifies CASSSSGSPFF.

The chain couples TRBV12-3 or TRBV12-4 to TRBJ2-1; D not resolved. V lost 4 bases and J 7 bases, leaving 5 bases between the germline ends. The CDR3 spans 11 residues. Written as DNA, the CDR3 is TGTGCCAGCAGTTGGCATAATGAGCAGTTCTTC. This gives the protein CASSWHNEQFF.

V gene TRBV11-1 combines with J gene TRBJ1-1; D is possibly TRBD1 (5 bases). CDR3 size: 17 residues. The V and J ends lost 2 bases and 1 base respectively, with 17 bases between them. Germline V gives CDR1 SGHAT, CDR2 FQDESV (reference sequence). The chain's CDR3 is CASSLRRAGFGNTEAFF. The CDR3 region has the DNA TGTGCCAGCAGCTTACGCCGGGCAGGGTTTGGGAACACTGAAGCTTTCTTT.

In its sample, this clonotype was seen many times. The genes are TRBV5-1 and TRBJ2-3; 11 positions agree with TRBD2. The CDR3 has 15 residues. Trimming removed 4 bases from V and 2 bases from J; junction bases left unmatched: 3. Germline CDR1 reads SGHRS; CDR2 reads YFSETQ. The CDR3 DNA sequence: TGCGCCAGCAGCCGACTAGCGGGGAACACAGATACGCAGTATTTT. It is translated as CASSRLAGNTDTQYF.

This clonotype occurred a few times. The rearrangement uses TRBV10-3 and TRBJ2-3; D is undetermined. Germline V gene lookup returns CDR1 ENHRY and CDR2 SYGVKD. The CDR3 contains 11 residues. Trimming removed 5 bases from V and 6 bases from J, with 6 bases in between. The CDR3 region is CAISYKDTQYF. The CDR3 region has the DNA TGTGCCATCAGTTACAAGGATACGCAGTATTTT.

J is TRBJ2-6 and V is TRBV6-5; D unclear. Germline CDR1 is MNHEY and CDR2 is SVGAGI. The V and J ends lost 0 bases and 1 base respectively, with 7 bases between them. There are 16 residues in the CDR3. This chain's CDR3 is CASSYSRASGANVLTF. CDR3 coding DNA: TGTGCCAGCAGTTACTCTCGGGCTTCTGGGGCCAACGTCCTGACTTTC.

The chain is built from TRBV20-1 and TRBJ1-1; D may be TRBD1 (6 bases). This CDR3 contains 14 residues. CDR1 and CDR2 (germline): DFQATT, SNEGSKA (reference sequence). The V gene lost 2 bases and the J gene lost 3 bases, with 13 bases spanning the gap. The CDR3 reads CSARRYRVDTEAFF. CDR3 DNA: TGCAGTGCTAGAAGGTACAGGGTGGACACTGAAGCTTTCTTT.

This clonotype was recorded many times. The chain couples TRBV12-3 or TRBV12-4 to TRBJ2-7; possible D gene TRBD2, 5 bases. The CDR3 totals 17 residues. Trimming took 1 base from V and 7 from J, leaving 23 bases between them. This CDR3 reads CASSLVFFGPEEEEQYF. CDR3 coding DNA: TGTGCCAGCAGTTTAGTCTTCTTTGGACCCGAGGAGGAGGAGCAGTACTTC.

This rearrangement joins TRBV7-2 to TRBJ2-3; D may be TRBD2 (6 bases). V was shortened by 2 bases and J by 0 bases, with 9 bases between the two germline ends. There are 15 residues in the CDR3. Germline CDR1 reads SGHTA; CDR2 reads FQGNSA. CDR3 protein: CASSLLGTSTDTQYF. In DNA form, the CDR3 reads TGTGCCAGCAGCTTATTAGGGACTAGCACAGATACGCAGTATTTT.

This clonotype was detected only once. J is TRBJ2-5 and V is TRBV5-1; D possibly uses TRBD1 or TRBD2 (6 bases each). The CDR3 extends over 17 amino acids. Trimming removed 4 bases from V and 3 bases from J, with 22 bases in between. The germline V gene has CDR1 SGHRS and CDR2 YFSETQ. The CDR3 region is CASSPPLGRGGEETQYF. CDR3 bases: TGCGCCAGCAGCCCCCCCCTGGGCAGGGGCGGGGAAGAGACCCAGTACTTC.

The J gene is TRBJ2-7, the V gene TRBV2; possible D gene TRBD2, 7 bases. V was pared by 5 bases and J by 5 bases, with 10 bases between. The CDR3 sequence is 12 residues long. Germline V CDR1 and CDR2: SNHLY, FYNNEI. CDR3 in amino acids: CASSRGADEQYF. CDR3 in DNA: TGTGCCAGCAGTCGGGGGGCCGACGAGCAGTACTTC.

This clonotype was detected a few times. This chain uses TRBV7-7 with TRBJ2-2; TRBD2 matches at 7 bases. CDR1 and CDR2 (germline): SSHAT, FNYEAQ (reference sequence). V was clipped by 5 bases and J by 5 bases; unmatched bases: 11. The CDR3 spans 16 residues. The DNA for the CDR3 is TGTGCCAGCAGCCGCGGGGCGGACGGGAGGACCGGGGAGCTGTTTTTT. Its translation: CASSRGADGRTGELFF.

The chain couples TRBV15 to TRBJ1-6, with 7 bases fitting TRBD1. V lost 5 bases and J lost 7; bases outside the gene matches: 8. The CDR3 consists of 15 residues. Germline V gene lookup returns CDR1 LNHNV and CDR2 YYDKDF (reference sequence). The CDR3 coding sequence is TGTGCCACCAGCCTATCCGGGACAGCCAATTCACCCCTCCACTTT. This encodes CATSLSGTANSPLHF.

This clonotype was seen a few times. V is TRBV28 and J is TRBJ2-7, with 8 positions matching TRBD1. CDR3 length equals 14 residues. V lost 0 bases to trimming and J lost 6 bases; unmatched junction nucleotides: 4. Germline lookup yields CDR1 MDHEN and CDR2 SYDVKM. This CDR3 is CASSLWDRALEQYF. In DNA form, the CDR3 reads TGTGCCAGCAGTTTATGGGACAGGGCTCTCGAGCAGTACTTC.

The sample holds a few counts of this clonotype. V and J are TRBV6-1 and TRBJ2-2; D may be TRBD1 (6 bases). The CDR3 contains 15 residues. Germline V CDR1 and CDR2: MNHNS, SASEGT. V was trimmed by 6 bases and J by 1 base, leaving 12 bases between them. The CDR3: CASRKGHMNTGELFF. DNA of the CDR3: TGTGCCAGCAGAAAGGGACACATGAACACCGGGGAGCTGTTTTTT.

The chain is built from TRBV2 and TRBJ2-7, with D possibly called TRBD1 or TRBD2 (5 bases each). The V gene lost 6 bases and the J gene lost 3 bases, with 18 bases spanning the gap. Looked up from germline, CDR1 is SNHLY and CDR2 is FYNNEI. The CDR3 contains 15 residues. The CDR3 spells CASRPTWGRSYEQYF. DNA for the CDR3: TGTGCCAGCAGGCCAACGTGGGGACGGAGCTACGAGCAGTACTTC.

This chain joins TRBV11-1 and TRBJ1-1; D call uncertain. The CDR3 runs to 12 residues. Trimming removed 4 bases at V and 10 bases at J, with 13 bases between. CDR1 is SGHAT and CDR2 is FQDESV in the germline V gene (reference sequence). DNA of the CDR3: TGTGCCAGCAGCTCCTCGGGCAGAAGAGCTTTCTTT. Translated: CASSSSGRRAFF.

This clonotype has more than one count but fewer than ten. V is TRBV18 and J is TRBJ1-4; a weak D match, TRBD1 (6 bases). The germline V gene has CDR1 KGHSH and CDR2 LQKENI. The V end was cut by 5 bases, the J end by 7 bases, with 11 bases between. The CDR3 has 13 residues. This CDR3 reads CASSKAGVEKLFF. In nucleotides, the CDR3 is TGTGCCAGCTCAAAAGCAGGGGTTGAAAAACTGTTTTTT.